The 24 T cell receptor beta chains presented below share a single source sample, sequenced in a study of blood T cells in healthy people across ages (dated by TCRdb to 2013 to 2016). Library construction relied on 5' RACE. The sample was run on an Illumina HiSeq 2500. A second PCR of about 7 to 12 cycles was run with a J-beta primer mix and a sample-barcoded 5' primer. The public reads were reprocessed in TCRdb via fastp at Q25 and MiXCR, keeping in-frame beta chains. Each entry is one CDR3 protein sequence, shown with its most common DNA and genes. Across this sample there are roughly 800,000 distinct CDR3 sequences, with roughly 34% seen only once. The ten largest make up over 10% of the sample. Specimen: blood. The source of these receptors is a man younger than 35 in good health.

The gene calls are TRBV4-1 and TRBJ2-2; D not resolved. Trimming removed 4 bases from V and 0 bases from J, with 9 bases in between. The CDR3 loop spans 15 amino acids. Germline V gene sequence: CDR1 MGHRA, CDR2 YSYEKL. This CDR3 is CASSPTDANTGELFF. In DNA, the CDR3 is TGCGCCAGCAGCCCCACAGACGCGAACACCGGGGAGCTGTTTTTT.

There are a few counts of this clonotype. The V gene is TRBV20-1, the J gene TRBJ2-6; TRBD1 matches at 7 bases. The trim removed 5 bases at V and 2 bases at J, leaving 3 bases unmatched. Germline values: CDR1 DFQATT, CDR2 SNEGSKA (reference sequence). This CDR3 has 14 amino acids. CDR3 sequence: CSASQGTGANVLTF. CDR3 in DNA: TGCAGTGCTTCACAGGGGACTGGGGCCAACGTCCTGACTTTC.

This clonotype showed up just a few times. This chain connects TRBV7-9 to TRBJ2-7; the D is unclear. Germline V gives CDR1 SEHNR, CDR2 FQNEAQ (reference sequence). The CDR3 totals 14 residues. Trimming pared 5 bases from V and 3 bases from J, leaving 14 bases between. The CDR3 bases are TGTGCCAGCAGCCCAGATTGGGCCGTCTACGAGCAGTACTTC. Its translation is CASSPDWAVYEQYF.

The rearrangement links TRBV7-6 to TRBJ1-2, with TRBD1 matching 7 bases. The V gene's germline CDR1 is SGHVS and CDR2 FNYEAQ. The CDR3 consists of 13 residues. V shed 0 bases and J 7 bases; nucleotides not matched to a gene: 2. CDR3 nucleotide sequence: TGTGCCAGCAGCTTAGCAGAGGGGGCTGGCTACACCTTC. Amino acids: CASSLAEGAGYTF. The whole variable domain, remainder taken from reference TRBV7-6 and TRBJ1-2, is GAGVSQSPRYKVTKRGQDVALRCDPISGHVSLYWYRQALGQGPEFLTYFNYEAQQDKSGLPNDRFSAERPEGSISTLTIQRTEQRDSAMYRCASSLAEGAGYTFGSGTRLTVV.

The chain combines TRBV12-3 or TRBV12-4 with TRBJ1-1; a possible D gene is TRBD1 (5 bases). V dropped 8 bases and J dropped 3 bases, with 16 bases sitting between them. This CDR3 spans 14 amino acids. The CDR3 region has the DNA TGTGCCAGCCGACAAGCGGGGCTTCACACTGAAGCTTTCTTT. It yields the protein CASRQAGLHTEAFF.

This clonotype was seen repeatedly, ten times or more. This chain joins TRBV7-2 and TRBJ2-7; unclear D gene. CDR3 length: 14 residues. From germline, CDR1 is SGHTA and CDR2 FQGNSA. The V gene lost 5 bases and the J gene lost 6 bases, with 17 bases spanning the gap. CDR3 nucleotides: TGTGCCAGCAGCCCCTTCCCGAGTACCCGCGAGCAGTACTTC. Its protein is CASSPFPSTREQYF.

The rearrangement joins TRBV7-2 to TRBJ1-2; tentatively, D is TRBD1 (6 bases). The V end lost 4 bases, the J end lost 6 bases, and 15 bases lay between the germline ends. The CDR3 sequence is 14 residues long. The germline CDR1 and CDR2 sequences are SGHTA and FQGNSA. The chain's CDR3 is CASSSGASVDGYTF. The CDR3 nucleotides are TGTGCCAGCAGCTCAGGGGCGTCGGTGGATGGCTACACCTTC.

The chain carries TRBV3-1 and TRBJ2-4; TRBD1 matches at 9 bases. The closer fit of TRBJ2-7 to the DNA end suggests the J call may be wrong. Germline V gene lookup returns CDR1 LGHDT and CDR2 YNNKEL (reference sequence). CDR3 length: 17 residues. Here the CDR3 reads CASSQEYRQGGKDEQYF. The CDR3 DNA follows: TGTGCCAGCAGCCAAGAGTACCGACAGGGGGGTAAAGACGAGCAGTACTTC.

The chain has TRBV20-1 and TRBJ2-3; 12 nucleotides agree with TRBD2. The V gene end was trimmed by 5 bases and the J gene end by 2 bases; junction bases not matched to a gene: 17. Germline loops: CDR1 DFQATT, CDR2 SNEGSKA (reference sequence). The CDR3 length is 19 residues. The CDR3 sequence is CSASHTSGGRVIYTDTQYF. CDR3 nucleotides: TGCAGTGCTTCACACACTAGCGGGGGGAGGGTAATATACACAGATACGCAGTATTTT.

This chain connects TRBV6-6 to TRBJ2-7, with D perhaps matching TRBD1 or TRBD2 (5 bases each). Between the trimmed V and J ends, which lost 0 bases and 0 bases, there was a span of 12 bases. The length of the CDR3 is 16 residues. CDR1 is MNHNY and CDR2 is SVGAGI in the germline V gene (reference sequence). The CDR3 DNA sequence: TGTGCCAGCAGTTACTCGAGAGGGGCGCACTCCTACGAGCAGTACTTC. Protein sequence: CASSYSRGAHSYEQYF.

This clonotype has a handful of counts. V is TRBV5-1 and J is TRBJ2-3; possibly TRBD1 for D (5 bases). The CDR3 consists of 14 residues. From germline, CDR1 is SGHRS and CDR2 YFSETQ. With 4 bases removed from V and 3 bases from J, the gap between germline ends came to 12 bases. CDR3 bases: TGCGCCAGCAGCGTTGACAGATCTACAGATACGCAGTATTTT. Amino acids: CASSVDRSTDTQYF.

The chain recombines TRBV5-1 with TRBJ2-3; a weak D match, TRBD2 (6 bases). Trimming removed 4 bases from V and 3 bases from J, with 12 bases in between. This CDR3 contains 14 residues. Germline CDR1 reads SGHRS; CDR2 reads YFSETQ. CDR3: CASSPTRATDTQYF. The DNA for the CDR3 is TGCGCCAGCAGCCCGACTAGGGCAACAGATACGCAGTATTTT.

This clonotype was detected a few times. V and J are TRBV12-3 or TRBV12-4 and TRBJ2-7; D remains ambiguous. Trimming took 7 bases from V and 5 from J, leaving 12 bases between them. This CDR3 contains 12 residues. The CDR3 DNA reads TGTGCCAGCACCTTTGGTGGCCACGAGCAGTACTTC. This encodes CASTFGGHEQYF.

The genes are TRBV12-3 or TRBV12-4 and TRBJ1-1; 10 nucleotides agree with TRBD1. The length of the CDR3 is 15 residues. V lost 8 bases to trimming and J lost 5 bases; unmatched junction nucleotides: 11. In DNA, the CDR3 is TGTGCCAGCGCTTCCGACAGGGGGCTGGGGACTGAAGCTTTCTTT. Its protein product is CASASDRGLGTEAFF.

The V call is TRBV20-1, the J call TRBJ2-2, with D hard to call. The V gene's germline CDR1 is DFQATT and CDR2 SNEGSKA (reference sequence). This CDR3 is built from 12 residues. Trimming pared 3 bases from V and 6 bases from J, leaving 8 bases between. The CDR3 loop is CSASHGSGELFF. The DNA of the CDR3 is TGCAGTGCTAGCCACGGGTCCGGGGAGCTGTTTTTT.

With respect to this clonotype: A read error may explain this, as a much larger clone is one base away. The chain joins TRBV12-3 or TRBV12-4 to TRBJ1-2, with D unclear. The V end lost 5 bases, the J end lost 4 bases, and 11 bases lay between the germline ends. This CDR3 region has 13 residues. The CDR3 DNA follows: TGTGCCAGCAGTGTAATACCAATCTATGGCTACACCTTC. It specifies CASSVIPIYGYTF.

V and J are TRBV6-1 and TRBJ2-1, with 7 bases aligning to TRBD1. The trim removed 1 base at V and 7 bases at J, leaving 1 base unmatched. Per germline, CDR1 MNHNS and CDR2 SASEGT. This CDR3 is built from 13 residues. For the CDR3, the DNA is TGTGCCAGCAGTGAAGACAGGGGTAATGAGCAGTTCTTC. It translates to CASSEDRGNEQFF.

This clonotype has only a few counts. The rearrangement uses TRBV10-3 and TRBJ2-1; 8 bases map to TRBD2. V trimming: 2 bases; J trimming: 7 bases; junction bases outside the gene matches: 10. CDR1 is ENHRY, CDR2 SYGVKD, per germline. This CDR3 comprises 16 residues. The CDR3 is CAISERQRGPKNEQFF. The CDR3, as DNA: TGTGCCATCAGTGAGAGGCAGCGGGGGCCCAAAAATGAGCAGTTCTTC.

The count of this clonotype is one. This chain joins TRBV7-6 and TRBJ1-3; the D is unclear. In germline, CDR1 is SGHVS, CDR2 FNYEAQ. Trimming removed 1 base from V and 4 bases from J, with 11 bases in between. This CDR3 comprises 15 residues. The CDR3 spells CASSLDPSGGNTIYF. CDR3 coding DNA: TGTGCCAGCAGCTTAGATCCGAGTGGGGGAAACACCATATATTTT.

For the CDR3, the DNA is TGTGCCAGCAGTGAAGGGACCCCAGGGGGAGAGACCCAGTACTTC. This encodes CASSEGTPGGETQYF. V usage is TRBV6-1 and J usage is TRBJ2-7, with 7 bases lining up with TRBD1. The DNA end is a closer match to TRBJ2-5, so the J assignment may be wrong. The CDR3 has 15 residues. CDR1 is MNHNS and CDR2 is SASEGT in the germline V gene.

The gene calls are TRBV9 and TRBJ2-3; D unresolved. In germline, CDR1 is SGDLS, CDR2 YYNGEE. V lost 0 bases and J 2 bases, leaving 7 bases between the germline ends. The CDR3 sequence is 14 residues long. The CDR3 spells CASSVALLTDTQYF. The CDR3 region has the DNA TGTGCCAGCAGCGTAGCCCTGCTCACAGATACGCAGTATTTT.

A note on this clonotype: Compared with germline, one end of the junction differs, possibly owing to a read error. V usage is TRBV24-1 and J usage is TRBJ2-1; a weak D match, TRBD1 (6 bases). Germline values: CDR1 KGHDR, CDR2 SFDVKD. The CDR3 loop spans 16 amino acids. The CDR3 nucleotides are TGTGCCACCAGTGATGAAACAGGGAGCTCCTACAATGGGCAGTTCTTC. Encoded protein: CATSDETGSSYNGQFF.

This clonotype has a count of ten or more. J is TRBJ2-5 and V is TRBV6-6; the match to TRBD2 covers 8 bases. Unmatched junction bases numbered 10, after V lost 3 bases and J lost 1 base. This CDR3 has 17 residues. Germline values: CDR1 MNHNY, CDR2 SVGAGI (reference sequence). For the CDR3, the DNA is TGTGCCAGCAGTTATCTTGCGGGGGGCCGGTCCCAAGAGACCCAGTACTTC. Protein sequence: CASSYLAGGRSQETQYF.

V gene TRBV29-1 combines with J gene TRBJ2-7, with D uncertain. V was shortened by 5 bases and J by 2 bases, with 10 bases between the two germline ends. The germline CDR1 and CDR2 sequences are SQVTM and ANQGSEA. This CDR3 is 12 amino acids long. In nucleotides, the CDR3 is TGCAGCGTTAGAGGCCTCCCCTACGAGCAGTACTTC. This sequence encodes CSVRGLPYEQYF.